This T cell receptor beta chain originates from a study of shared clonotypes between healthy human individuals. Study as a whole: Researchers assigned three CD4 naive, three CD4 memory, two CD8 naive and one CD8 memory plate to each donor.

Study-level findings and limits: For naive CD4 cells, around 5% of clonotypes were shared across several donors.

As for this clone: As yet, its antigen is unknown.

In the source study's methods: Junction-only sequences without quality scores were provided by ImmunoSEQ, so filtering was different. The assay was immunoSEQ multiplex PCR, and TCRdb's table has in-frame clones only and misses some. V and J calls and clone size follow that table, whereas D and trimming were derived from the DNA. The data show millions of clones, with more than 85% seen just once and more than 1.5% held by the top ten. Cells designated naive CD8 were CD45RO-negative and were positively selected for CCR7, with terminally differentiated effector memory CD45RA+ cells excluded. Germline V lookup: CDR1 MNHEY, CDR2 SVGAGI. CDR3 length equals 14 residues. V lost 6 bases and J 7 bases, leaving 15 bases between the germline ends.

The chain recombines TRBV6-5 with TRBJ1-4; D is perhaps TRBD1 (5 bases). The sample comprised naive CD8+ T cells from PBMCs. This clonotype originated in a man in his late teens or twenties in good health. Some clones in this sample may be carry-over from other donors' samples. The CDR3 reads CASRHVNGGEKLFF. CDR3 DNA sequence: TGTGCCAGCAGGCACGTTAACGGGGGTGAAAAACTGTTTTTT.